This entry lists 25 T cell receptor beta chains sequenced from one sample in a study of blood T cell repertoires in COVID-19. Clones were read by immunoSEQ multiplex PCR, and TCRdb kept only the in-frame ones, dropping some. The sample yields 65,000 to 95,000 clones, about 89% seen once. Sequencing was performed on peripheral blood. Source of these receptors: a man between 65 and 80 years old with active or convalescent COVID-19.

The rearrangement links TRBV4-1 to TRBJ2-7; D may be TRBD1 (6 bases). The CDR3 has 14 residues. V gave up 3 bases and J gave up 5 bases, with 14 bases separating them. CDR1 is MGHRA, CDR2 YSYEKL, per germline. In nucleotides, the CDR3 is TGCGCCAGCAGCCAGTTGGACAGTGCTAACGAGCAGTACTTC. It translates to CASSQLDSANEQYF.

J is TRBJ2-7 and V is TRBV6-5; the match to TRBD1 covers 9 bases. Germline V gene data show CDR1 as MNHEY and CDR2 as SVGAGI. The V gene end was trimmed by 2 bases and the J gene end by 7 bases; junction bases not matched to a gene: 9. This CDR3 is 15 amino acids long. CDR3 protein: CASSYVGGTGYEQYF. The CDR3 DNA follows: TGTGCCAGCAGTTACGTTGGCGGGACAGGGTATGAGCAGTACTTC.

This clone has only one observation. The genes are TRBV27 and TRBJ1-2, with D possibly being TRBD1 (6 bases). The germline V gene has CDR1 MNHEY and CDR2 SMNVEV (reference sequence). Trimming took off 4 bases at V and 4 bases at J, with 10 bases between the two ends. The CDR3 contains 13 residues. The CDR3, as DNA: TGTGCCAGCAGTTATAACAGGGCCTATGGCTACACCTTC. As protein: CASSYNRAYGYTF.

The gene calls are TRBV23-1 and TRBJ2-7, with 9 bases identical to TRBD1. TRBV23-1 belongs to the ORF category, with a function that is uncertain. Trimming cost V 0 bases and J 2 bases; bases outside gene matches: 5. CDR3 length: 16 residues. Written as DNA, the CDR3 is TGCGCCAGCAGTCAATCAGGGACAGGGCCAACCTACGAGCAGTACTTC. Encoded protein: CASSQSGTGPTYEQYF.

The chain has TRBV28 and TRBJ1-1; TRBD1 is a possible D gene (6 bases). V was clipped by 5 bases and J by 11 bases, with 21 bases between them. This CDR3 has 14 residues. Germline V gene sequence: CDR1 MDHEN, CDR2 SYDVKM. DNA for the CDR3: TGTGCCAGCAGTGATACTAACAGGGTACGGGCGGCTTTCTTT. The encoded protein is CASSDTNRVRAAFF.

The V call is TRBV28, the J call TRBJ1-2, with TRBD1 as a possible D gene (5 bases). This CDR3 has 15 residues. Germline assignment: CDR1 MDHEN and CDR2 SYDVKM. Trimming stripped 4 bases from V and 0 bases from J, with 12 bases between. Here the CDR3 reads CASSSHGGTNYGYTF. CDR3 bases: TGTGCCAGCAGTTCCCACGGGGGGACTAACTATGGCTACACCTTC.

The chain recombines TRBV18 with TRBJ1-2; the match to TRBD1 covers 7 bases. V lost 4 bases to trimming and J lost 5 bases; unmatched junction nucleotides: 7. From germline, CDR1 is KGHSH and CDR2 LQKENI. This CDR3 comprises 14 residues. CDR3 loop: CASSLGTDIYGYTF. In DNA, the CDR3 is TGTGCCAGCTCACTCGGGACAGATATATATGGCTACACCTTC.

V usage is TRBV19 and J usage is TRBJ1-1; no reliable D call. The CDR3 is made up of 12 amino acids. Germline CDR1 reads LNHDA; CDR2 reads SQIVND (reference sequence). V was clipped by 6 bases and J by 8 bases, with 13 bases between them. CDR3 coding DNA: TGTGCCAGTAGCTTCAACCTCGGGGAAGCTTTCTTT. Its translation: CASSFNLGEAFF. The full variable domain, with the rest looked up from reference TRBV19 and TRBJ1-1, is DGGITQSPKYLFRKEGQNVTLSCEQNLNHDAMYWYRQDPGQGLRLIYYSQIVNDFQKGDIAEGYSVSREKKESFPLTVTSAQKNPTAFYLCASSFNLGEAFFGQGTRLTVV.

The chain recombines TRBV19 with TRBJ2-1, with TRBD2 as a possible D gene (7 bases). This CDR3 is built from 16 residues. CDR1 and CDR2 from the germline V gene are LNHDA and SQIVND (reference sequence). V gave up 3 bases and J gave up 4 bases, with 16 bases separating them. The CDR3 loop reads CASSIAGALTYNEQFF. In DNA, the CDR3 is TGTGCCAGTAGTATCGCGGGGGCCCTAACATACAATGAGCAGTTCTTC.

The chain links TRBV13 to TRBJ2-7, with a tentative D call TRBD2 (5 bases). Trimming left V 2 bases short and J 2 bases short, with 13 bases between. Per germline, CDR1 PRHDT and CDR2 FYEKMQ (reference sequence). The CDR3 loop spans 15 amino acids. CDR3 coding DNA: TGTGCCAGCAGCTTACGCAAGACACTAGCCTACGAGCAGTACTTC. Translation: CASSLRKTLAYEQYF. The entire variable domain, with the rest obtained from reference TRBV13 and TRBJ2-7, is as follows: AAGVIQSPRHLIKEKRETATLKCYPIPRHDTVYWYQQGPGQDPQFLISFYEKMQSDKGSIPDRFSAQQFSDYHSELNMSSLELGDSALYFCASSLRKTLAYEQYFGPGTRLTVT.

This chain joins TRBV7-9 and TRBJ2-1, with D possibly being TRBD1 (6 bases). Germline values: CDR1 SEHNR, CDR2 FQNEAQ (reference sequence). Trimming pared 1 base from V and 7 bases from J, leaving 11 bases between. The CDR3 is made up of 14 amino acids. This CDR3 reads CASSLGTEGNEQFF. CDR3 DNA sequence: TGTGCCAGCAGCTTAGGGACAGAGGGGAATGAGCAGTTCTTC.

The chain has TRBV10-2 and TRBJ1-5, with TRBD1 as a possible D gene (5 bases). This CDR3 contains 14 residues. V was cut by 5 bases and J by 0 bases, with 8 bases left in between. Germline CDR1 and CDR2: WSHSY and SAAADI. Written as DNA, the CDR3 is TGCGCCAGCAGTCCGACAGATAGCAATCAGCCCCAGCATTTT. Translation: CASSPTDSNQPQHF.

The chain links TRBV5-1 to TRBJ2-5; perhaps TRBD1 as D (6 bases). V was clipped by 1 base and J by 4 bases, with 14 bases between them. Germline V gene data show CDR1 as SGHRS and CDR2 as YFSETQ. This CDR3 is 15 amino acids long. The CDR3 reads CASSLIGDTLETQYF. The DNA of the CDR3 is TGCGCCAGCAGCTTGATAGGGGACACTCTAGAGACCCAGTACTTC.

The V call is TRBV6-5, the J call TRBJ1-1; TRBD1 is a possible D gene (5 bases). CDR3 length: 13 residues. Germline values: CDR1 MNHEY, CDR2 SVGAGI. Trimming stripped 2 bases from V and 8 bases from J, with 12 bases between. In DNA form, the CDR3 reads TGTGCCAGCAGTTACCGCTTGGCAGGGGAAGCTTTCTTT. It is translated as CASSYRLAGEAFF.

The chain has TRBV4-1 and TRBJ1-2, with a weak D call TRBD1 (5 bases). V lost 6 bases and J 4 bases, leaving 21 bases between the germline ends. Germline CDR1 is MGHRA and CDR2 is YSYEKL. This CDR3 is built from 16 residues. The CDR3 reads CASSVGQGPDIYGYTF. DNA of the CDR3: TGCGCCAGCAGTGTGGGGCAGGGCCCTGATATCTATGGCTACACCTTC.

The chain uses TRBV7-6 and TRBJ1-6; a possible D gene is TRBD1 (6 bases). Trimming pared 1 base from V and 6 bases from J, leaving 10 bases between. This CDR3 spans 15 amino acids. The V gene's germline CDR1 is SGHVS and CDR2 FNYEAQ. This CDR3 reads CASSLGGQLNSPLHF. Here the CDR3 DNA reads TGTGCCAGCAGCTTAGGTGGACAGCTTAATTCACCCCTCCACTTT. The variable domain in full, completed from reference TRBV7-6 and TRBJ1-6, reads GAGVSQSPRYKVTKRGQDVALRCDPISGHVSLYWYRQALGQGPEFLTYFNYEAQQDKSGLPNDRFSAERPEGSISTLTIQRTEQRDSAMYRCASSLGGQLNSPLHFGNGTRLTVT.

V and J are TRBV9 and TRBJ2-3; D might be TRBD1 (6 bases). Germline CDR1 and CDR2: SGDLS and YYNGEE. The CDR3 runs to 16 residues. Trimming pared 4 bases from V and 6 bases from J, leaving 21 bases between. The CDR3 nucleotides read TGTGCCAGCAGCCCCCGCGTGGGGGCCGGCGAGGATACGCAGTATTTT. Translating gives CASSPRVGAGEDTQYF.

The rearrangement joins TRBV4-1 to TRBJ2-1; the match to TRBD2 covers 14 bases. The CDR3 runs 17 residues. Germline trimming cut 4 bases from V and 4 bases from J; bases unmatched to any gene: 6. Germline lookup yields CDR1 MGHRA and CDR2 YSYEKL. CDR3 in amino acids: CASSLAGLAGGYNEQFF. CDR3 DNA sequence: TGCGCCAGCAGCCTTGCCGGACTAGCGGGGGGATACAATGAGCAGTTCTTC.

The chain uses TRBV19 and TRBJ1-3; D uncertain. The germline V gene encodes CDR1 LNHDA and CDR2 SQIVND (reference sequence). This CDR3 is 14 amino acids long. The ends were cut back, 5 bases at V and 0 bases at J, with 8 bases in the middle. The CDR3 sequence is CASSAVSSGNTIYF. The CDR3 nucleotides are TGTGCCAGTAGTGCGGTTAGCTCTGGAAACACCATATATTTT.

The chain carries TRBV5-1 and TRBJ2-2, with 7 bases matching TRBD1. Looked up from germline, CDR1 is SGHRS and CDR2 is YFSETQ. After removal of 9 bases from V and 1 base from J, the junction contained 9 bases not matched to a gene. The CDR3 totals 15 residues. CDR3 residues: CATRRGTENTGELFF. Here the CDR3 DNA reads TGCGCCACCAGAAGGGGGACAGAGAACACCGGGGAGCTGTTTTTT.

The chain couples TRBV3-1 (or the pseudogene TRBV3-2) to TRBJ1-2, with 8 bases matching TRBD1. Germline V gene data show CDR1 as LGHDT and CDR2 as YNNKEL (reference sequence). The CDR3 sequence is 17 residues long. The trim removed 0 bases at V and 4 bases at J, leaving 10 bases unmatched. CDR3 nucleotide sequence: TGTGCCAGCAGCCAAGATCATTCAGGGGGCCAGGGCTATGGCTACACCTTC. This sequence encodes CASSQDHSGGQGYGYTF.

This clone was detected only once. The chain is built from TRBV2 and TRBJ1-3; TRBD1 agrees at 8 bases. Losses at the gene ends were 6 bases for V and 1 base for J; bases not matched to a gene: 11. This CDR3 region has 17 residues. The germline V gene encodes CDR1 SNHLY and CDR2 FYNNEI. In nucleotides, the CDR3 is TGTGCCAGCAGGGACAGGGTTTTTTTTTGGTCTGGAAACACCATATATTTT. This sequence encodes CASRDRVFFWSGNTIYF. Full variable domain (rest looked up from reference TRBV2 and TRBJ1-3): EPEVTQTPSHQVTQMGQEVILRCVPISNHLYFYWYRQILGQKVEFLVSFYNNEISEKSEIFDDQFSVERPDGSNFTLKIRSTKLEDSAMYFCASRDRVFFWSGNTIYFGEGSWLTVV.

This clone was observed a single time. This chain links TRBV5-1 with TRBJ2-5; no firm D call. The ends were cut back, 4 bases at V and 5 bases at J, with 9 bases in the middle. The CDR3 is made up of 12 amino acids. CDR1 and CDR2 (germline): SGHRS, YFSETQ. CDR3 sequence (DNA): TGCGCCAGCAGCCGAAGCCTCGAGACCCAGTACTTC. Its translation is CASSRSLETQYF.

The V and J genes are TRBV7-7 and TRBJ2-1, with a weak D call TRBD2 (6 bases). V was trimmed by 0 bases and J by 3 bases, leaving 6 bases between them. The length of the CDR3 is 14 residues. The germline V gene encodes CDR1 SSHAT and CDR2 FNYEAQ (reference sequence). CDR3 sequence reads: CASSLAGGYNEQFF. The DNA of the CDR3 is TGTGCCAGCAGCTTAGCGGGGGGCTACAATGAGCAGTTCTTC.

This chain connects TRBV18 to TRBJ1-5; 9 bases line up with TRBD1. With V trimmed by 5 bases and J by 4 bases, 15 bases remained unmatched. This CDR3 has 18 amino acids. Germline V gene data show CDR1 as KGHSH and CDR2 as LQKENI. The CDR3 region has the DNA TGTGCCAGCTCATCCGGGACAGGGCCAGGAGCCGGAAATCAGCCCCAGCATTTT. This encodes CASSSGTGPGAGNQPQHF. The full variable domain, its missing parts supplied by reference TRBV18 and TRBJ1-5, is NAGVMQNPRHLVRRRGQEARLRCSPMKGHSHVYWYRQLPEEGLKFMVYLQKENIIDESGMPKERFSAEFPKEGPSILRIQQVVRGDSAAYFCASSSGTGPGAGNQPQHFGDGTRLSIL.